This T cell receptor beta chain was captured by sequencing in a study of T cells in Graves' hyperthyroidism and ophthalmopathy (dated by TCRdb to about 2019). Turning to the overall study: To identify TCR V-J signatures that set the groups apart, the researchers used a discovery cohort of 90 to 100 patients, made up of under 50 with Graves' ophthalmopathy and 57 with stable Graves' hyperthyroidism. Whether ophthalmopathy could be predicted prospectively was tested in an independent validation cohort made up of roughly 19 hyperthyroidism patients plus 17 patients who later progressed to ophthalmopathy. The 100 discovery patients were divided at random into training and test sets in a 7:3 ratio. Thyroid tissue and blood T-cell repertoires from six Graves' hyperthyroidism patients were also compared in the study. After sampling, hyperthyroidism patients received methimazole starting at 30 mg daily, and ophthalmopathy patients received high-dose intravenous methylprednisolone. The paper describes TCR Vbeta CDR3 sequencing of around 140 peripheral blood samples, made up of about 41 ophthalmopathy patients, approximately 73 hyperthyroidism patients and 17 progressor patients. Summary of the overall study and its limitations: Blood samples also contained most of the expanded thyroid clonotypes (frequency above 0.001), which suggests that blood repertoires may reflect thyroid immune responses. A model built on a 13 V-J signature distinguished ophthalmopathy from stable hyperthyroidism, reaching approximately 89% sensitivity and about 81% specificity in cross-validation and 80%/75% in testing. No statistical method was used to set the sample size in advance, and investigators knew the group allocation. During validation, the model predicted progression to ophthalmopathy a median of roughly six months ahead of onset, with around 71% sensitivity and 72% to 80% specificity.

The TCR beta CDR3 regions were amplified from RNA transcripts. The TCR CDR3 was subjected to a first round of RT-PCR using the HTBI primer set and the Qiagen OneStep RT-PCR kit. The libraries were constructed in a second round of multiplex PCR and then size-selected and purified. Libraries were sequenced paired-end with 100 bp reads on an Illumina HiSeq2000. Processing in the source paper ran as follows. SOAPnuke was used to process the raw data, throwing out any read that contained adapters or uncalled bases, had a mean Phred below 15, or lacked an exact constant-primer or identifier match. High-quality paired reads were merged using COPE v1.2.5, and each unique nucleotide sequence was defined as a clonotype. MiTCR v1.1 was used to align clonotypes to the IMGT TRBV, TRBD and TRBJ reference segments. Only V-J combinations with frequency above 0.0001, covering 98% to 99.2% of repertoires, were analysed. A TCS score was defined as the ratio between F50 (clonal expansion) and ExV (chaos), using BLOSUM62-based TCRdist between CDR3 peptides within each V-J. Welch's t-statistics and random forest reduced roughly 500 V-J features to roughly 13, which were used in a naive Bayes classifier (R e1071). TCRdb took the public reads, trimmed them with fastp at Q25, ran MiXCR for clone calling and kept in-frame beta chains. When rows share a CDR3 protein, they turn into one entry using the most common DNA and genes. These V and J calls rely on TCRdb rather than the paper's analysis. Present in this sample are about 540,000 distinct CDR3 sequences, 46% of which were seen just once. Roughly 8.2% of the sample is taken by the ten largest.

The CDR3 numbers 10 residues from cysteine through phenylalanine. Only CDR3 DNA remains: 30 bases, in frame from the first base. The V end loses 5 bases and the J end loses 18 bases, and a stretch of 11 bases separates them. CDR1 and CDR2 were assigned from the germline V gene (reference sequence) as SEHNR and FQNEAQ. Graves' hyperthyroidism was defined as stable when no progression to ophthalmopathy occurred over 18 months of follow-up. The hyperthyroidism patients were between 18 and 65 years old and newly diagnosed, with a disease duration of less than 2 months. The study excluded patients with uncontrolled infections, other autoimmune diseases, pregnancy or lactation. Clinical symptoms, serum thyroxine and TRAb, thyroid ultrasound, and orbital computed tomography formed the basis for the diagnoses. Total RNA was extracted using Trizol reagent, and RNA quality was assessed on an Agilent 2100 Bioanalyzer.

A word on this clonotype: It lacks a known antigen. No base quality information exists; no much larger clone differs at one position.

Recombination connected TRBV7-9 to TRBJ2-6; there is no confident call for the D gene. The clonotype originates from a woman under 30 with Graves' hyperthyroidism. Donor details come from another sample of the same person, matched by shared clones. Input material: peripheral blood or thyroid tissue (not recorded which). The CDR3 reads as follows: CASSTDVGTF. The nucleotide sequence reads TGTGCCAGCAGCACAGACGTCGGGACTTTC.